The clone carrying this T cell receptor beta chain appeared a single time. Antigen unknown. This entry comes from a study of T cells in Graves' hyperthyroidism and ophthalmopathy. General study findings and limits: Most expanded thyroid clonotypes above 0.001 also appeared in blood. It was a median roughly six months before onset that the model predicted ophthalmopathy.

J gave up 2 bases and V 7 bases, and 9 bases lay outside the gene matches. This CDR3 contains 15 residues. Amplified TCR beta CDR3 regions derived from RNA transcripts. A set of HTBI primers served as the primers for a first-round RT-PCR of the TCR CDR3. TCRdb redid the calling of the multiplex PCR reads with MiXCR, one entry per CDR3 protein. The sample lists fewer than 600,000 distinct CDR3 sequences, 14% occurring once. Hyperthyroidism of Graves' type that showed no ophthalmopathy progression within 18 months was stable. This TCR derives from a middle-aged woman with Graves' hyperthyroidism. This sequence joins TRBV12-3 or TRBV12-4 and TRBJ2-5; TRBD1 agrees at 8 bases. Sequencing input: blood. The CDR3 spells CASTWGTGAQETQYF. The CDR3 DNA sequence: TGTGCCAGCACCTGGGGGACAGGCGCACAAGAGACCCAGTACTTC.